This T cell receptor (beta chain) is drawn from a study of CD8 T cells in ankylosing spondylitis. Study-level findings and limits: Reported data indicate significant enrichment of disease-linked clones within matched ankylosing spondylitis synovial fluid.

With 5 bases clipped from V and 3 bases from J, the junction kept 5 bases outside the gene matches. Germline V CDR1 and CDR2: SGHRS, YFSETQ. The CDR3 length is 14 residues. Construction of TCR beta libraries was performed using quantitative 5'-RACE with molecular barcodes. Each CDR3 protein is one row after TCRdb ran MiXCR on the 5' RACE reads. In the table there are a few hundred thousand distinct CDR3 sequences, 18% of which are singletons. This clonotype occurred a few times. What it binds is not known. Sequencing was done on a sample of blood, either unsorted or a sorted T cell fraction (not recorded which). The chain has TRBV5-1 and TRBJ2-7; TRBD1 aligns across 10 bases. The sequence was obtained from a male donor with ankylosing spondylitis or in good health (not recorded which). Here the CDR3 DNA reads TGCGCCAGCAGTCCGACAGGGGGCGACTACGAGCAGTACTTC. This gives the protein CASSPTGGDYEQYF. The variable domain in full, completed from reference TRBV5-1 and TRBJ2-7, reads KAGVTQTPRYLIKTRGQQVTLSCSPISGHRSVSWYQQTPGQGLQFLFEYFSETQRNKGNFPGRFSGRQFSNSRSEMNVSTLELGDSALYLCASSPTGGDYEQYFGPGTRLTVT.